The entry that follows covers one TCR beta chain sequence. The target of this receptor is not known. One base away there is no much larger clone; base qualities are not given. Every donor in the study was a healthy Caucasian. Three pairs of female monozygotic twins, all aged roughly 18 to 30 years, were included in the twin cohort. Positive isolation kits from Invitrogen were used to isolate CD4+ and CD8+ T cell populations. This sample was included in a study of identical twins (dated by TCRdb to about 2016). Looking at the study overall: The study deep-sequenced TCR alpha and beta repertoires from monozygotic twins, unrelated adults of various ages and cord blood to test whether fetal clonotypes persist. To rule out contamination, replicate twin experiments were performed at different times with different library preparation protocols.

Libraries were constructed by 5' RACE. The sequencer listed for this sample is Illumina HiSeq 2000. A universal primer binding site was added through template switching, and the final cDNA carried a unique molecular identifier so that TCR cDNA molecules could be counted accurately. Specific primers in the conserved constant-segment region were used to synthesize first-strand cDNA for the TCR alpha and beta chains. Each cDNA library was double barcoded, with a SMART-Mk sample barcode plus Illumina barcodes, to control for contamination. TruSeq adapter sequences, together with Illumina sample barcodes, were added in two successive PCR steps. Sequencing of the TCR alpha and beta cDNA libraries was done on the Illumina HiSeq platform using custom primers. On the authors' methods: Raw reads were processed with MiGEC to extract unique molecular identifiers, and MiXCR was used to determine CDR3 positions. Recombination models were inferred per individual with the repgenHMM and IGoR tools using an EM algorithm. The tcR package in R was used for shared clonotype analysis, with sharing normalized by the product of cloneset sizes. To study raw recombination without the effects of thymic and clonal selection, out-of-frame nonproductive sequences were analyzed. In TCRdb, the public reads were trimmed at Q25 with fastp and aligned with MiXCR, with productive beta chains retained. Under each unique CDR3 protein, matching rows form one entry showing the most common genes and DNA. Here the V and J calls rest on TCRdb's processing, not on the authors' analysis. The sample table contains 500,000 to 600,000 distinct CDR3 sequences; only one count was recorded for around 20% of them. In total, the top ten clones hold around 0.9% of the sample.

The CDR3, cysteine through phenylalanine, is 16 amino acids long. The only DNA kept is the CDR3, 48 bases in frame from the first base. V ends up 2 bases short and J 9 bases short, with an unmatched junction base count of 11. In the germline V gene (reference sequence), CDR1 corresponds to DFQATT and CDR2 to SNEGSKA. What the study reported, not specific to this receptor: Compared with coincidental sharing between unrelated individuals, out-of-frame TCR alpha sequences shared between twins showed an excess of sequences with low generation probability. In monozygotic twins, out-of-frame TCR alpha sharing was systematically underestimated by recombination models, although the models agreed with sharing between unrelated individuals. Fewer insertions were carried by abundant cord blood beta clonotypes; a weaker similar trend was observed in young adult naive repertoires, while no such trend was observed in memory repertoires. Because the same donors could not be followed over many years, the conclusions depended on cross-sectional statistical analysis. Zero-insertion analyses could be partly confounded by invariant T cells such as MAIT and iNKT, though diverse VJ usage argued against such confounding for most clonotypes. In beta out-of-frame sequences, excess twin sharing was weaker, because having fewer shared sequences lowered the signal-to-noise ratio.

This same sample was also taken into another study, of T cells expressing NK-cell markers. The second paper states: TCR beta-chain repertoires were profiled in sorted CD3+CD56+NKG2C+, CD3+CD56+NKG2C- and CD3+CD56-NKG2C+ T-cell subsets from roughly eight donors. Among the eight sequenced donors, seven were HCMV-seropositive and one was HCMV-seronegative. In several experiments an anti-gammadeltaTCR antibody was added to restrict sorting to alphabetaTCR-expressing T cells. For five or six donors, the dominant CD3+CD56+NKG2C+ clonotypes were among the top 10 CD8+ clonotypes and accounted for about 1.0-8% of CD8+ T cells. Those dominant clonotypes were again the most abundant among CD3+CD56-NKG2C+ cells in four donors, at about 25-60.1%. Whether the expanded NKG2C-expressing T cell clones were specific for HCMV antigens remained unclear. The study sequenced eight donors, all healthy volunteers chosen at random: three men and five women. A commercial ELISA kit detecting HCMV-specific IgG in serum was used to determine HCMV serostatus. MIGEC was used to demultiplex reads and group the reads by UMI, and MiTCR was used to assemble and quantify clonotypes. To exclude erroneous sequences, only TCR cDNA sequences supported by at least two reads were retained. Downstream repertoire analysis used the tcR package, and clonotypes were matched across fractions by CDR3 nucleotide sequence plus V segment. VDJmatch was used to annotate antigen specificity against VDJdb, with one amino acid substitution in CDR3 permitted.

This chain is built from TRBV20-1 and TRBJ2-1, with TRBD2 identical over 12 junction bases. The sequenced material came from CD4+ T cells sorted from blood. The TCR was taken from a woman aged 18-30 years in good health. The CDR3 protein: CSARPSGRASLGEQFF. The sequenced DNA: TGCAGTGCTAGACCTAGCGGGAGGGCCTCCCTGGGTGAGCAGTTCTTC.